What follows are 2 T cell receptor beta chains derived from one specimen sequenced in a study of CD8+CD57+ T cells in acquired aplastic anemia. Profiles of TCR beta VDJ and CDR3 were generated from a genomic DNA template. From the reads, TCRdb called clonotypes with MiXCR, one entry per CDR3 protein. The sample carries around 170,000 distinct CDR3 sequences, approximately 49% recorded once. Sequencing used sorted CD4+, CD8+, or CD8+CD57+ T cells (not recorded which) from PBMCs. The source is a human donor in good health.

V gene TRBV4-1 combines with J gene TRBJ2-1; 10 nucleotides agree with TRBD2. This CDR3 has 18 amino acids. The ends lost 3 bases at V and 5 bases at J; junction bases unmatched: 13. Germline CDR1 is MGHRA and CDR2 is YSYEKL. CDR3 in amino acids: CASSHISRTSGENNEQFF. The DNA of the CDR3 is TGCGCCAGCAGCCATATTTCTAGGACTAGCGGAGAAAACAATGAGCAGTTCTTC.

This clonotype appeared many times. This chain links TRBV20-1 with TRBJ2-2; TRBD2 matches 12 bases. Germline assignment: CDR1 DFQATT and CDR2 SNEGSKA (reference sequence). This CDR3 comprises 16 residues. V lost 2 bases, J lost 7 bases, and 8 bases stayed unmatched. CDR3 DNA sequence: TGCAGTGCTAGACCTAGCGGGAGGGGCCGGGACGGGGAGCTGTTTTTT. The encoded protein is CSARPSGRGRDGELFF.